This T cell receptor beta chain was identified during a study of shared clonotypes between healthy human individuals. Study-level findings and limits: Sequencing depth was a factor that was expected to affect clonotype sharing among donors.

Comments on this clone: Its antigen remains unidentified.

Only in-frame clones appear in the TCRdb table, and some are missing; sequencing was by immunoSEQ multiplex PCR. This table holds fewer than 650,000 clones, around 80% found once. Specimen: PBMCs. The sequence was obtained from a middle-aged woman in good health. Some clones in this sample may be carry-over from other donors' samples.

CDR3 in amino acids: CASSMRDRQPQHF. Here the CDR3 DNA reads TGTGCCAGTAGTATGAGGGATCGACAGCCCCAGCATTTT. The gene calls are TRBV19 and TRBJ1-5; D is unresolved. The CDR3 consists of 13 residues. CDR1 is LNHDA and CDR2 is SQIVND in the germline V gene (reference sequence). The V gene lost 3 bases and the J gene lost 7 bases, with 10 bases spanning the gap. The variable domain in full, with the rest retrieved from reference TRBV19 and TRBJ1-5, is DGGITQSPKYLFRKEGQNVTLSCEQNLNHDAMYWYRQDPGQGLRLIYYSQIVNDFQKGDIAEGYSVSREKKESFPLTVTSAQKNPTAFYLCASSMRDRQPQHFGDGTRLSIL.